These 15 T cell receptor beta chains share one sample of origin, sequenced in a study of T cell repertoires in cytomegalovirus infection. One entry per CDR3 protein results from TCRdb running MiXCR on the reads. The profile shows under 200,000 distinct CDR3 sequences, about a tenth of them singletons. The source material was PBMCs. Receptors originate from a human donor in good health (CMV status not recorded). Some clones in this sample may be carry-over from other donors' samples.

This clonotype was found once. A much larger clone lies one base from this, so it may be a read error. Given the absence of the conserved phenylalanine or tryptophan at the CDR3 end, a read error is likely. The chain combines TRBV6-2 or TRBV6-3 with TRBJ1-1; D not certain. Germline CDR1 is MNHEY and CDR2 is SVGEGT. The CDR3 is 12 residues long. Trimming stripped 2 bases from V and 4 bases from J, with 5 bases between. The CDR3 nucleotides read TGTGCCAGCAGTTACATAGTCACTGAAGCTTTCCTT. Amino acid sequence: CASSYIVTEAFL.

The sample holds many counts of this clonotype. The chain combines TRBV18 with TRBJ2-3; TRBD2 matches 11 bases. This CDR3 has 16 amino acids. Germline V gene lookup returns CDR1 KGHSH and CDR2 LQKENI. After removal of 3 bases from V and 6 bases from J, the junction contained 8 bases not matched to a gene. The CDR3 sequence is CASSPDSGRAVDTQYF. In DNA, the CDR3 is TGTGCCAGCTCACCCGATAGCGGGAGGGCCGTTGATACGCAGTATTTT.

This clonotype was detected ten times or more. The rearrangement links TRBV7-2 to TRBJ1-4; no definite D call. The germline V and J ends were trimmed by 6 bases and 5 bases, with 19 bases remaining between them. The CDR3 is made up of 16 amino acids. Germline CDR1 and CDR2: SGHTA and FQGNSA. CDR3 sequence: CASSYSRGRRNEKLFF. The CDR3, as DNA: TGTGCCAGCAGTTATTCGCGTGGACGAAGGAATGAAAAACTGTTTTTT. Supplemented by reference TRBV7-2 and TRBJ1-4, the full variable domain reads GAGVSQSPSNKVTEKGKDVELRCDPISGHTALYWYRQSLGQGLEFLIYFQGNSAPDKSGLPSDRFSAERTGGSVSTLTIQRTQQEDSAVYLCASSYSRGRRNEKLFFGSGTQLSVL.

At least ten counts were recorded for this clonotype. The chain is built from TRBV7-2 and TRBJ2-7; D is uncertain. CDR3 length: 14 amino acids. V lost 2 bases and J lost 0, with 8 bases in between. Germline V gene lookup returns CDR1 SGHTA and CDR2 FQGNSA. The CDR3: CASSLPAGSYEQYF. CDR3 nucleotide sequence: TGTGCCAGCAGCTTACCCGCTGGCTCCTACGAGCAGTACTTC.

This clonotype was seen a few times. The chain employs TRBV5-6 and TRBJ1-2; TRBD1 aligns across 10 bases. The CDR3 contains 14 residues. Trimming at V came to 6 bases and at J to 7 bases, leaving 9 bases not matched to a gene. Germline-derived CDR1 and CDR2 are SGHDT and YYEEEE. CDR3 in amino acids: CASTKVWTGGGYTF. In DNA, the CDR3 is TGTGCCAGCACCAAAGTTTGGACAGGGGGTGGCTACACCTTC.

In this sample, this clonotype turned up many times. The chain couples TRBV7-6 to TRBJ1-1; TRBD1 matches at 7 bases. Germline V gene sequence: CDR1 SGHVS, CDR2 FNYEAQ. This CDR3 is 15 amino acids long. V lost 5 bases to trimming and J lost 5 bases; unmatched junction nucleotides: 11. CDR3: CASSPRGAGGTEAFF. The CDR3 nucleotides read TGTGCCAGCAGCCCCCGAGGGGCAGGGGGGACTGAAGCTTTCTTT.

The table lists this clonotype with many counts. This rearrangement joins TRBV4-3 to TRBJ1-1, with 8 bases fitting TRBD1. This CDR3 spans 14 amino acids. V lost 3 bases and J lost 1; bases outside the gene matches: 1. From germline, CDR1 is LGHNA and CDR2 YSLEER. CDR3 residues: CASSHDRGNTEAFF. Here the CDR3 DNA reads TGCGCCAGCAGCCACGACAGGGGGAACACTGAAGCTTTCTTT.

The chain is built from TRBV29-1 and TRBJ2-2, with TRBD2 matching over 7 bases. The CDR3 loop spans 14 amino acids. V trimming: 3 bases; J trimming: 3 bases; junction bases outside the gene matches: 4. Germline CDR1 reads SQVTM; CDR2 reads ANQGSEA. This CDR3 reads CSVEGGFYTGELFF. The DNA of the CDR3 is TGCAGCGTTGAGGGGGGGTTTTACACCGGGGAGCTGTTTTTT.

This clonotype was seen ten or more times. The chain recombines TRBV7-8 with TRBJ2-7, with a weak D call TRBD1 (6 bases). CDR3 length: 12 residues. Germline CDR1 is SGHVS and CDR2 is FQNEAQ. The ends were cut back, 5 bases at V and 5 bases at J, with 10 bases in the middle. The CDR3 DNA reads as TGTGCCAGCAGCCAACAGGGTCACGAGCAGTACTTC. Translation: CASSQQGHEQYF.

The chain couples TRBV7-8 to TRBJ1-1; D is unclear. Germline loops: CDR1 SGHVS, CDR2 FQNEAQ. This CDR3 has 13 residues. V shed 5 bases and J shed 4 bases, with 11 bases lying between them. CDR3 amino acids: CASSPERSTEAFF. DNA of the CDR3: TGTGCCAGCAGCCCCGAACGATCCACTGAAGCTTTCTTT.

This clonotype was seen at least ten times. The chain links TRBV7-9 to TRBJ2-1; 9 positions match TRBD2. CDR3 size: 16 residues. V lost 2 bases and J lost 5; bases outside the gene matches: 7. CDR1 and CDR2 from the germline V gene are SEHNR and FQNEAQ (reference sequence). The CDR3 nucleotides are TGTGCCAGCAGCTTATATTCGACTAGCGGCGACAATGAGCAGTTCTTC. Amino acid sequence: CASSLYSTSGDNEQFF.

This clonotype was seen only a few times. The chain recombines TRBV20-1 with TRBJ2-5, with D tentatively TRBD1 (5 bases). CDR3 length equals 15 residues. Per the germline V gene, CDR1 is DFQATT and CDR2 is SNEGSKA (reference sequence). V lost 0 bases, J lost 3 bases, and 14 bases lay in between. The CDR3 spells CSARDSGSPKETQYF. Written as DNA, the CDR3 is TGCAGTGCTAGAGACTCAGGGTCACCTAAAGAGACCCAGTACTTC.

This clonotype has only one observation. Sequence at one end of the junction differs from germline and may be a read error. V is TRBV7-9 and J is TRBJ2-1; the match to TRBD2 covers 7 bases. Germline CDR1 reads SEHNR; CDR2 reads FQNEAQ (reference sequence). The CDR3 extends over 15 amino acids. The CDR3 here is CAGSLGSGVHNEQFF. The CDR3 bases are TGTGCCGGCAGCTTAGGGAGCGGGGTCCACAATGAGCAGTTCTTC.

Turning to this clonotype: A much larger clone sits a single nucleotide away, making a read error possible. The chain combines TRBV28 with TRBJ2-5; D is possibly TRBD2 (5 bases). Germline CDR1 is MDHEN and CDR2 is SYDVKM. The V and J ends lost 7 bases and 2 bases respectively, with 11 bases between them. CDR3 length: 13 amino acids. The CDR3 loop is CASNGRGQETQYF. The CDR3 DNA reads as TGTGCCAGCAATGGACGGGGACAAGAGACCCAGTACTTC.

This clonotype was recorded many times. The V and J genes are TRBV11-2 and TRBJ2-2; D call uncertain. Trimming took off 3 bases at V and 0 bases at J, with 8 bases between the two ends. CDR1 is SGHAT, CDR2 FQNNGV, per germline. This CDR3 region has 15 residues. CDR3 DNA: TGTGCCAGCAGCTTCTCTGCGTCGAACACCGGGGAGCTGTTTTTT. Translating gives CASSFSASNTGELFF.